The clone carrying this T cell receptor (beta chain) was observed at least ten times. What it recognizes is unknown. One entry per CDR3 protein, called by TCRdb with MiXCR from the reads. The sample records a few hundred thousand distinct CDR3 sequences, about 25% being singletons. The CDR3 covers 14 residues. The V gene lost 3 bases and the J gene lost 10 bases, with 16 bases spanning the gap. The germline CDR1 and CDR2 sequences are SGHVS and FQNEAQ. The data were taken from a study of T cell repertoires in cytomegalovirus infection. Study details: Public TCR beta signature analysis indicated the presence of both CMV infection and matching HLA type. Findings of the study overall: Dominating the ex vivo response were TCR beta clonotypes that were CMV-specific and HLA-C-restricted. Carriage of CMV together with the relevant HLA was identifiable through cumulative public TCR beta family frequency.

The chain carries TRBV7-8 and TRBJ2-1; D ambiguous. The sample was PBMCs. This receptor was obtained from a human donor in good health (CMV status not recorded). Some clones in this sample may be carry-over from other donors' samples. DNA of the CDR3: TGTGCCAGCAGCTTTCTGGTCTCCGGCAAGGAGCAGTTCTTC. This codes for CASSFLVSGKEQFF.